A selection of T cell receptor beta chains follows, all from one sample in a study of T cell repertoires in cytomegalovirus infection. A single record per CDR3 protein comes from TCRdb applying MiXCR to the reads. The table has 310,000 or so distinct CDR3 sequences, around 25% seen once. The sequencing sample was made of PBMCs. Receptor source: a human donor in good health (CMV status not recorded). Some clones in this sample may be carry-over from other donors' samples. Both conserved end residues are part of each CDR3. Fields, in order: clone size, V gene, J gene, D gene, CDR3 length, CDR3 DNA, CDR3 protein. D genes are given only for firm matches. Rows give clone size only sometimes, using once, few, many, or a class for an expanded clone.

.	TRBV6-5	TRBJ2-7	TRBD2	17	TGTGCCAGCAGTTACTCGATGAAGTCTAGCGGGAGAAACGAGCAGTACTTC	CASSYSMKSSGRNEQYF
.	TRBV28	TRBJ1-2	.	16	TGTGCCAGCAGTTTGAGATGGGCAGGGGAAGGGCATGGCTACACCTTC	CASSLRWAGEGHGYTF
.	TRBV20-1	TRBJ2-3	TRBD1	14	TGCAGTGCTACCGACAGGGGGCGCGCAGATACGCAGTATTTT	CSATDRGRADTQYF
.	TRBV12-3/TRBV12-4	TRBJ1-3	TRBD1	14	TGTGCCAGCAGGACAGGGGGCGCAGGAAACACCATATATTTT	CASRTGGAGNTIYF
.	TRBV12-3/TRBV12-4	TRBJ2-1	.	12	TGTGCCAGCAGTTTCGATCCGGGGAATCCGTTCTTC	CASSFDPGNPFF
few	TRBV24-1	TRBJ2-2	.	13	TGTGCCACCAGTGACCCACCCACCGGGGAGCTGTTTTTT	CATSDPPTGELFF
many	TRBV7-2	TRBJ2-7	.	15	TGTGCCAGCAGCCCTCGGACAGGGAGGGAACACGAGCAGTACTTC	CASSPRTGREHEQYF
.	TRBV7-7	TRBJ2-7	.	15	TGTGCTAGCAGCTCGTCGGCAGGCCGATCCTACGAGCAGTACTTC	CASSSSAGRSYEQYF
.	TRBV7-8	TRBJ2-3	.	15	TGTGCCAGCAGCTTAGTCGGCGCGAGCACAGATACGCAGTATTTT	CASSLVGASTDTQYF
many	TRBV7-2	TRBJ2-7	TRBD2	19	TGTGCCAGCACCGTTCCCCCCGGGCTAGCGGGAGGAAGGTCCTACGAGCAGTACTTC	CASTVPPGLAGGRSYEQYF
.	TRBV7-2	TRBJ1-4	.	14	TGTGCCAGCAGCCGTGAAGCAACTAATGAAAAACTGTTTTTT	CASSREATNEKLFF
.	TRBV10-3	TRBJ2-1	.	15	TGTGCCATCAGTGGGGGGGGGGGGCCCTACAATGAGCAGTTCTTC	CAISGGGGPYNEQFF
few	TRBV20-1	TRBJ1-2	.	14	TGCAGTGCTACCTCTCGGACGGCTAACTATGGCTACACCTTC	CSATSRTANYGYTF
few	TRBV19	TRBJ2-7	TRBD2	15	TGTGCCAGTACCTTGACTAGCGGACTATCCTACGAGCAGTACTTC	CASTLTSGLSYEQYF
few	TRBV28	TRBJ2-3	.	15	TGTGCCAGCAGTTTATATAAACTCTTCACAGATACGCAGTATTTT	CASSLYKLFTDTQYF
.	TRBV9	TRBJ2-3	.	14	TGTGCCAGCAGCGTAGCTAGCGGCACAGATACGCAGTATTTT	CASSVASGTDTQYF
.	TRBV10-3	TRBJ1-2	.	13	TGTGCCATCAGAGCGGACAGAGGAGATGGCTACACCTTC	CAIRADRGDGYTF
few	TRBV6-2/TRBV6-3	TRBJ2-1	.	16	TGTGCCAGCACTTCCCCCGGGGGAGGTGCCTACAATGAGCAGTTCTTC	CASTSPGGGAYNEQFF
few	TRBV11-2	TRBJ2-2	TRBD1	16	TGTGCCAGCAGCCAAACAGGGGGCTGGGTTACCGGGGAGCTGTTTTTT	CASSQTGGWVTGELFF
few	TRBV2	TRBJ1-5	.	13	TGTGCCAGCAGTACGCAAGACAATCAGCCCCAGCATTTT	CASSTQDNQPQHF
.	TRBV28	TRBJ2-7	.	14	TGTGCCAGCAGTCCGTCGGCGGGACGGAGCGAGCAGTACTTC	CASSPSAGRSEQYF
many	TRBV7-8	TRBJ1-2	.	15	TGTGCCAGCAGCTTAGCGCGTCCAGAGAACTATGGCTACACCTTC	CASSLARPENYGYTF
few	TRBV19	TRBJ1-5	TRBD1	14	TGTGCCAGTAGTATTTTAGGGGGCCTTCAGCCCCAGCATTTT	CASSILGGLQPQHF
.	TRBV20-1	TRBJ2-7	TRBD2	17	TGCAGTGCTAGGACCGGGACTAGCGGGGGGTGGACCTACGAGCAGTACTTC	CSARTGTSGGWTYEQYF
.	TRBV6-1	TRBJ2-3	.	14	TGTGCCAGCAGTGGGCCCCCTCGAGGAGATACGCAGTATTTT	CASSGPPRGDTQYF
medium-sized	TRBV7-2	TRBJ2-1	TRBD2	15	TGTGCCAGCAGCTCCAGCGGGAGCATCTACAATGAGCAGTTCTTC	CASSSSGSIYNEQFF
few	TRBV16	TRBJ2-1	.	14	TGTGCCAGCAGCCACGTCGGCCTTTACAATGAGCAGTTCTTC	CASSHVGLYNEQFF
.	TRBV7-2	TRBJ1-4	.	12	TGTGCCAGCAGCTTAGGAAAGGAAAAACTGGTTTTT	CASSLGKEKLVF
.	TRBV4-1	TRBJ2-1	TRBD2	17	TGCGCCAGCAGCCTTGAACCGCGGGAGTTTCGCTACAATGAGCAGTTCTTC	CASSLEPREFRYNEQFF
.	TRBV29-1	TRBJ1-1	.	11	TGCAGCGCGCAGGCCAGCACTGAAGCTTTCTTT	CSAQASTEAFF
.	TRBV20-1	TRBJ1-4	.	12	TGCAGTGCTCCTGGACAGTATGAAAAACTGTTTTTT	CSAPGQYEKLFF
many	TRBV7-2	TRBJ2-5	.	15	TGTGCCAGCAGCCCCAGGACCGGGAACCAAGAGACCCAGTACTTC	CASSPRTGNQETQYF
.	TRBV15	TRBJ2-1	TRBD1	15	TGTGCCACCAGCGGATGGACAGGGTTGGACAATGAGCAGTTCTTC	CATSGWTGLDNEQFF
many	TRBV28	TRBJ1-3	.	14	TGTGCCAGCAGTCCTCCAGGGGACCGGAACACCATATATTTT	CASSPPGDRNTIYF
many	TRBV7-2	TRBJ2-3	TRBD2	16	TGTGCCAGCAGCTCCCTGACTAGCGGGAGGTGGGATACGCAGTATTTT	CASSSLTSGRWDTQYF
.	TRBV19	TRBJ1-1	.	16	TGTGCCAGTAGTATAGCCCGGGGCGGTTTGAACACTGAAGCTTTCTTT	CASSIARGGLNTEAFF
.	TRBV7-4	TRBJ1-1	.	16	TGTGCCAGCAGCCCGTACCACAGGTACCCTGGCACTGAAGCTTTCTTT	CASSPYHRYPGTEAFF
many	TRBV7-2	TRBJ2-3	TRBD2	18	TGTGCCAGCAGCGAACCCCGCGGGGGGGCAAACCCCACAGATACGCAGTATTTT	CASSEPRGGANPTDTQYF
.	TRBV20-1	TRBJ1-4	.	15	TGCAGTGCTAGAGCTGTGGGGGGAACTAATGAAAAACTGTTTTTT	CSARAVGGTNEKLFF
many	TRBV7-2	TRBJ1-1	.	13	TGTGCCAGCAGCCAACCCCTTCACACTGAAGCTTTCTTT	CASSQPLHTEAFF
.	TRBV24-1	TRBJ2-3	.	11	TGTGCCACCAGTGAGTCAGATACGCAGTATTTT	CATSESDTQYF
few	TRBV23-1	TRBJ2-3	TRBD2	17	TGCGCCAGCAGTCGACCGGGACTAGCGCTCCCCACAGATACGCAGTATTTT	CASSRPGLALPTDTQYF
.	TRBV19	TRBJ2-2	.	13	TGTGCCAGTGGGGGGGGCAGCACCGGGGAGCTGTTTTTT	CASGGGSTGELFF
many	TRBV7-6	TRBJ1-4	.	16	TGTGCCAGCAGCCCGCGATCACAGGGACTTAATGAAAAACTGTTTTTT	CASSPRSQGLNEKLFF
few	TRBV7-9	TRBJ1-1	TRBD1	16	TGTGCCAGCAGCTCCACGAACAGGGGGGCCGGCACTGAAGCTTTCTTT	CASSSTNRGAGTEAFF
.	TRBV28	TRBJ1-6	.	15	TGTGCCAGCGTCCCCACGTTAGGCCGAGATTCACCCCTCCACTTT	CASVPTLGRDSPLHF
many	TRBV7-8	TRBJ2-7	.	15	TGTGCCAGCAGCGTCGGGACATTGAGCTCCTACGAGCAGTACTTC	CASSVGTLSSYEQYF
.	TRBV20-1	TRBJ2-7	.	14	TGCAGTGCTTCTGGGACTTTCCGCTCCTACGAGCAGTACTTC	CSASGTFRSYEQYF
.	TRBV29-1	TRBJ2-3	.	13	TGCAGCGTTGAAAGTGTTAGGGCAGATACGCAGTATTTT	CSVESVRADTQYF
.	TRBV29-1	TRBJ2-5	.	11	TGCAGCGTTGGGGTTCAAGAGACCCAGTACTTC	CSVGVQETQYF
.	TRBV4-1	TRBJ2-7	TRBD2	16	TGCGCCAGCAGCATCTCGACTAGCGGGGGGACCTACGAGCAGTACTTC	CASSISTSGGTYEQYF